Below, one T cell receptor (beta chain) is given with its context. The antigen remains unidentified. This entry belongs to a study of blood T cells in healthy people across ages. The wider study: When template switching was applied, about one barcoded beta molecule was captured per two T cells. Regarding the study as a whole: The study could not conclusively compare naive and antigen-experienced cells, given its unsorted PBMCs.

Next came a second PCR, run for about 7 to 12 cycles, which used a sample-barcoded 5' primer along with a J-beta primer mix. The study obtained at least 2.5 million CDR3-containing paired-end reads from every sample. TCRdb processed the 5' RACE reads anew with MiXCR; each CDR3 protein has one entry. The table records 800,000 to 1,000,000 distinct CDR3 sequences, 48% of them present only once. The V gene end was trimmed by 3 bases and the J gene end by 11 bases; junction bases not matched to a gene: 17. The CDR3 length is 16 residues. CDR1 is LGHNA, CDR2 YNFKEQ, per germline. Sequenced material: blood. The source of this sequence is a man aged 25-40 years in good health. The chain is built from TRBV4-2 and TRBJ2-5, with 8 nucleotides matching TRBD2. As DNA, the CDR3 is TGTGCCAGCAGCCACACACTTGCGGGGGGTTTCAATGAGCAGTACTTC. Translation: CASSHTLAGGFNEQYF.